This paragraph reports one T cell receptor beta chain. In the authors' methods: The assay estimated nucleated cells by amplifying reference gene primers. The protocol was immunoSEQ multiplex PCR, while the TCRdb copy is restricted to in-frame clones and leaves out a portion. V and J calls and clone size follow that table, whereas D and trimming were derived from the DNA. The table shows around 200,000 clones, with less than 90% occurring only once. This entry is derived from a study of blood T cell repertoires in COVID-19. The overall study: Samples representing acute and convalescent COVID-19 were sourced from the United States, Italy and Spain. From T cells, B-cell-depleted T cells, or PBMCs came the material, which was cDNA or gDNA.

The sequence was collected from a young man with acute or convalescent COVID-19. Sample: peripheral blood.

In DNA form, the CDR3 reads TGTGCCAGCAGCACCGGGATTTGGGATATAACCTACGAGCAGTACTTC. It translates to CASSTGIWDITYEQYF. This sequence joins TRBV7-2 and TRBJ2-7; a weak D match, TRBD2 (5 bases). Germline assignment: CDR1 SGHTA and CDR2 FQGNSA. The V end was cut by 5 bases, the J end by 2 bases, with 19 bases between. The CDR3 runs 16 residues.